This T cell receptor (beta chain) was profiled in a study of T-cell reconstitution after alpha-beta-depleted transplantation in children. The germline V gene has CDR1 SGHAT and CDR2 FQNNGV. The trim removed 3 bases at V and 3 bases at J, leaving 7 bases unmatched. This CDR3 region has 15 residues. Unique molecular identifiers were built into the TCRbeta library. A single record per CDR3 protein comes from TCRdb applying MiXCR to the PCR reads. The data show hundreds of thousands of distinct CDR3 sequences, with around 12% seen just once and about 2.4% held by the top ten. This chain uses TRBV11-2 with TRBJ2-7, with 8 bases aligning to TRBD2. The material was PBMCs from the stem cell graft donor, obtained from the stem cell graft. This sequence was found in a human donor who donated a stem cell graft to a child with acute lymphoblastic leukemia. The CDR3 spells CASSFPREARYEQYF. In DNA, the CDR3 is TGTGCCAGCAGCTTCCCGCGGGAGGCCCGCTACGAGCAGTACTTC. The variable domain in full, with the rest retrieved from reference TRBV11-2 and TRBJ2-7, is EAGVAQSPRYKIIEKRQSVAFWCNPISGHATLYWYQQILGQGPKLLIQFQNNGVVDDSQLPKDRFSAERLKGVDSTLKIQPAKLEDSAVYLCASSFPREARYEQYFGPGTRLTVT.